This TCR beta chain derives from a study of blood T cell repertoires in COVID-19 (dated by TCRdb to the early 2020s). Background for the entire study: Samples covering the acute and convalescent phases of COVID-19 were provided by collaborators in the United States, Italy and Spain. The repertoires were made available in a free public database intended to serve as a resource for research on the immune response to SARS-CoV-2. The dataset comprised deeply sampled blood TCRbeta repertoires from subjects exposed to, actively infected with, or recovered from COVID-19. The samples were drawn from two sources: the first 160 participants of the ongoing ImmuneRACE study, and about 1,300 subjects contributed by 6 global collaborators. Where HLA class I and class II types were available, the types were taken from metadata supplied by the sample provider, not from assay-based typing. The prospective study material was composed of cDNA or gDNA derived from T cells, B-cell-depleted T cells, or PBMCs. Sample metadata almost always included a de-identified subject ID, COVID-19 status, age in years and sex.

The cysteine opens and the phenylalanine closes a CDR3 of 18 amino acids. Only the CDR3 DNA is retained, 54 bases long and in frame from the first base. The CDR1 and CDR2 encoded by the germline V gene (reference sequence) are SGHNT and YYREEE. Trimming removed 2 bases from V and 7 bases from J, leaving 22 bases between the germline ends. Participants in the prospective study were aged roughly 18 to 100 years, lived in 20 to 30 United States geographic areas, and enrolled through a virtual design. In the prospective study, cohorts were assigned on the basis of participant-reported clinical history obtained from a screening survey and a study questionnaire. Recovered participants in ImmuneRACE Cohort 3 were defined by two consecutive negative NP/OP PCR tests, clearance by a healthcare professional, or resolution of symptoms. In the prospective study, mobile phlebotomists collected whole blood, serum and a nasopharyngeal or oropharyngeal swab from each participant. Prospective study participants could optionally give additional blood draws and questionnaires over an approximately two-month period. Before DNA extraction, prospective study blood samples were shipped either frozen or at room temperature.

TCRbeta CDR3 regions were amplified from genomic DNA by means of the immunoSEQ Assay, a bias-controlled multiplex PCR. As for the original processing: The number of nucleated cells in each sample was estimated from the amplification of reference gene primers within the assay. Sequence reads were collapsed and filtered to measure the absolute abundance of every unique TCRbeta CDR3 rearrangement. For each sample, productive Simpson clonality was calculated by taking the square root of Simpson's diversity index across productive rearrangements. The immuneACCESS repertoire file appears here via TCRdb, limited to in-frame rearrangements. These files lack a portion of the clones; in checked studies, under half of the deficit traces to unresolved V genes, and the cause of the others is not known. V, J and clone size derive from that table, while D and trimming were established from the DNA sequence. Across this sample there are a few hundred thousand clones, with 80% to 90% seen only once. The ten largest make up about 1% of the sample.

What the study reported, not specific to this receptor: How much clinical and demographic metadata was included differed by source and by participant, and the metadata was provided uncurated.

This clone was seen just once. Its binding antigen is unknown. The input lacks base qualities; no much larger clone sits a single base away. This receptor chain uses TRBV5-4 and TRBJ1-6; TRBD1 is a possible D gene, resting on 5 matching bases. Sequencing used PBMCs or T cells enriched from blood (not recorded which). The receptor was derived from a man aged 18 to 29 who had recovered from COVID-19. For the CDR3, the sequence is CASSFIGWAGEKNSPLHF. The nucleotide sequence reads as follows: TGTGCCAGCAGCTTTATTGGCTGGGCGGGGGAGAAAAATTCACCCCTCCACTTT.